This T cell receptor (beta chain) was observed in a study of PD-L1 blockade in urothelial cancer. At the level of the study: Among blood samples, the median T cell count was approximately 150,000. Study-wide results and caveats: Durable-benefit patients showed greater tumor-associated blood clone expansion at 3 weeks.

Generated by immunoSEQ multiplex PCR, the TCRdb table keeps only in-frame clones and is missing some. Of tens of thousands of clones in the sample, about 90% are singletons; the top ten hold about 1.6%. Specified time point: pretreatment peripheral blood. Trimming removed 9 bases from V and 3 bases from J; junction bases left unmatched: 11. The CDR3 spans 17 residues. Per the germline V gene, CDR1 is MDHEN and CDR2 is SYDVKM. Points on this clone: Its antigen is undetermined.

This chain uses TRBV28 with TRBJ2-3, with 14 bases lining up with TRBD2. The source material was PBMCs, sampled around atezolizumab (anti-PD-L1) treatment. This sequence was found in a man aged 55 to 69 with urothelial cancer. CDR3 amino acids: CASTGGGLAGVTDTQYF. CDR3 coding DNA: TGTGCCAGTACAGGGGGGGGACTAGCGGGAGTGACAGATACGCAGTATTTT.